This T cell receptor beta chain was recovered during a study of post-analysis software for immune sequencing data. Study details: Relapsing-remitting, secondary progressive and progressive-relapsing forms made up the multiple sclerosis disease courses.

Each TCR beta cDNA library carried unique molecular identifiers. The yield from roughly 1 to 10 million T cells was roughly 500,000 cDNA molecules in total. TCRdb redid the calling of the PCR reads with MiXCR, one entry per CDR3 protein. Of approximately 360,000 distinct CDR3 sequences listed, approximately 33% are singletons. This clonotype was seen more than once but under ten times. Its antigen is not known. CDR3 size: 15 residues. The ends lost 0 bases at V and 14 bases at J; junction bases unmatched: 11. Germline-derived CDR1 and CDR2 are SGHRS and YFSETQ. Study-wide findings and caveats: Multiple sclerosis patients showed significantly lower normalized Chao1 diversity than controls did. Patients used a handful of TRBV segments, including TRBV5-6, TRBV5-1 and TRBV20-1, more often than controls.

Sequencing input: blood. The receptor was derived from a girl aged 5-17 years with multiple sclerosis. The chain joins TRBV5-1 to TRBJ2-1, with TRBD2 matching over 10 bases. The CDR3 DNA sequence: TGCGCCAGCAGCTTGGTACTAGCGGGGTCTCAGGATAAGTTCTTC. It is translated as CASSLVLAGSQDKFF.